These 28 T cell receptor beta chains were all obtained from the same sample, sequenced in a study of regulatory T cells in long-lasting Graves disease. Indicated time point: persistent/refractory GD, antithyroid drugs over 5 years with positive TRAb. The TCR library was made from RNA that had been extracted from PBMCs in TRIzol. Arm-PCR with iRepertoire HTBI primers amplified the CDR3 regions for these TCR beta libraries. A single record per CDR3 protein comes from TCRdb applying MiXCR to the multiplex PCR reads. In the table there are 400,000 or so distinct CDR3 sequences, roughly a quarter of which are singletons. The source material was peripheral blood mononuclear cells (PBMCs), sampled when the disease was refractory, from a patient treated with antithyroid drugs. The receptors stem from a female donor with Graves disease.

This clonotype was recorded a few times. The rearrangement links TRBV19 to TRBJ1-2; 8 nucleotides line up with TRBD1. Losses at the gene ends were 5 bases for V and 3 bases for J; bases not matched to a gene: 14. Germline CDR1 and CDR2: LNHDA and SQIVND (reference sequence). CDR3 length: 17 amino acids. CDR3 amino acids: CASSPLVTGVEDYGYTF. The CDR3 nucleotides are TGTGCCAGTAGTCCATTAGTGACAGGGGTGGAGGACTATGGCTACACCTTC.

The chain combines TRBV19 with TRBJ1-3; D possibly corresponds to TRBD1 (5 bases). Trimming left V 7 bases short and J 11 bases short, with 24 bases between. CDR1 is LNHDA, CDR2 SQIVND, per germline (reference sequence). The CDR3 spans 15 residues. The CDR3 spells CASTKPGTADMAIYF. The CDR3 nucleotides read TGTGCCAGTACCAAACCCGGGACCGCCGATATGGCCATATATTTT.

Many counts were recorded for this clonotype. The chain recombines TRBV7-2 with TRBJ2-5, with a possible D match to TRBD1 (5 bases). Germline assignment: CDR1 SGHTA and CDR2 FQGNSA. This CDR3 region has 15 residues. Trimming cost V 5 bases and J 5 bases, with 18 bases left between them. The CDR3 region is CASSRQFNEGETQYF. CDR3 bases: TGTGCCAGCAGCCGACAGTTCAACGAAGGGGAGACCCAGTACTTC.

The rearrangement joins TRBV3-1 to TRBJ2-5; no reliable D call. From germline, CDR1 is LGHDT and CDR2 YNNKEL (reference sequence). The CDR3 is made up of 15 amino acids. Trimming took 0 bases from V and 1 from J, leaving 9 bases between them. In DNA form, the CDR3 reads TGTGCCAGCAGCCAAGAAGTGGCTGGCCAAGAGACCCAGTACTTC. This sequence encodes CASSQEVAGQETQYF.

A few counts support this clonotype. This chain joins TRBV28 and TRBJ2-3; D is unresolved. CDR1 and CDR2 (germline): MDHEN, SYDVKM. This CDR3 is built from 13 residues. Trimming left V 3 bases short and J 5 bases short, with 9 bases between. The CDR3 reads CASSFGRRDTQYF. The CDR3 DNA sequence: TGTGCCAGCAGTTTTGGCCGGCGAGATACGCAGTATTTT.

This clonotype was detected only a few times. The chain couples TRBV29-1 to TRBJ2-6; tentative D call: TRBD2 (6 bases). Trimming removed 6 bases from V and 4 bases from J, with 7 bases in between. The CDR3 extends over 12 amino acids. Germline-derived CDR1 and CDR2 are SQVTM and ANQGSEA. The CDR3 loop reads CSVGGGANVLTF. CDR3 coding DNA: TGCAGCGTGGGGGGAGGGGCCAACGTCCTGACTTTC.

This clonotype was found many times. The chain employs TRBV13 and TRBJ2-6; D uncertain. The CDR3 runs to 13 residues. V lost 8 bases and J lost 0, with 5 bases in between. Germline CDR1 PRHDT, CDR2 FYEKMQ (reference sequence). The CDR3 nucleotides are TGTGCCAGCGGGGTCTCTGGGGCCAACGTCCTGACTTTC. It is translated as CASGVSGANVLTF.

The CDR3 spells CATSDPSRDRGHGEQFF. The DNA for the CDR3 is TGTGCCACCAGTGACCCGTCCCGGGACAGGGGGCATGGTGAGCAGTTCTTC. This chain connects TRBV24-1 to TRBJ2-1; 12 positions match TRBD1. Trimming at V came to 4 bases and at J to 9 bases, leaving 12 bases not matched to a gene. CDR3 length equals 17 residues. Germline V gene data show CDR1 as KGHDR and CDR2 as SFDVKD.

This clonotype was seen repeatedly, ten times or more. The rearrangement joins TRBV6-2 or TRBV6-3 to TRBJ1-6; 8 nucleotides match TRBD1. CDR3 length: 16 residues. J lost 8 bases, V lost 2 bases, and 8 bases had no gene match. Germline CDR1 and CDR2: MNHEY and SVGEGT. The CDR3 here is CASSYRDRGTDSPLHF. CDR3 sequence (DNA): TGTGCCAGCAGTTACCGAGACAGGGGCACCGATTCACCCCTCCACTTT.

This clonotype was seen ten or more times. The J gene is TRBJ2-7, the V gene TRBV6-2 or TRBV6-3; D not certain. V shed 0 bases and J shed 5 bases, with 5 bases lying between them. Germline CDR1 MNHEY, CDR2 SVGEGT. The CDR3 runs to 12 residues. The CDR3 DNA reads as TGTGCCAGCAGTTACTCCCCTCACGAGCAGTACTTC. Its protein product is CASSYSPHEQYF.

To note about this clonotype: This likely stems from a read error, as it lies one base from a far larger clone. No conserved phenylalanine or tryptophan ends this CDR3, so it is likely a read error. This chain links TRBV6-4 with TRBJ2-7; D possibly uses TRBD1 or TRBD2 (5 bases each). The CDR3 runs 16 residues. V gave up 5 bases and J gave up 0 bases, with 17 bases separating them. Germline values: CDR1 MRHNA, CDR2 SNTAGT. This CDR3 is CASSYYERDLSYEQYS. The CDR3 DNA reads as TGTGCCAGCAGTTACTACGAGAGGGACCTCTCCTACGAGCAGTACTCC.

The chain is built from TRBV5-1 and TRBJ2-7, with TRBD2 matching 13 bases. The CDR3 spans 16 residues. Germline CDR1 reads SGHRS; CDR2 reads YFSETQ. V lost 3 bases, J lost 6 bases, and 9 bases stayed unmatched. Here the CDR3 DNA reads TGCGCCAGCAGCTCGCAACCCGGGACTAGCGGGATCGAGCAGTACTTC. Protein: CASSSQPGTSGIEQYF.

Written as DNA, the CDR3 is TGCAGTGCTAGAGAACTAGCGGGGGGCTCCTACGAGCAGTACTTC. It encodes CSARELAGGSYEQYF. The V gene is TRBV20-1, the J gene TRBJ2-7; TRBD2 aligns across 12 bases. CDR1 DFQATT and CDR2 SNEGSKA come from the germline V gene (reference sequence). The junction had 0 bases not matched to a gene; V was cut back by 0 bases and J by 0 bases. This CDR3 is built from 15 residues.

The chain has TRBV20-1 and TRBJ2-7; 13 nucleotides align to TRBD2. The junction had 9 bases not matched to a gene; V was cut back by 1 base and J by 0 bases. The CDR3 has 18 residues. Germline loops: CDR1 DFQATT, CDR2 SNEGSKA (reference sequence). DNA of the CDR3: TGCAGTGCTAGAGGGGCGGTTTGGACTAGCGGGAGCTCCTACGAGCAGTACTTC. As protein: CSARGAVWTSGSSYEQYF.

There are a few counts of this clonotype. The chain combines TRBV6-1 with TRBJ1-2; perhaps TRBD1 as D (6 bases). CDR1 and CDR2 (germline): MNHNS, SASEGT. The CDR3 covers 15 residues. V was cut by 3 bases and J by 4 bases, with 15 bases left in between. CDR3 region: CASSEFPGTRYGYTF. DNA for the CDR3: TGTGCCAGCAGTGAGTTCCCCGGGACACGCTATGGCTACACCTTC.

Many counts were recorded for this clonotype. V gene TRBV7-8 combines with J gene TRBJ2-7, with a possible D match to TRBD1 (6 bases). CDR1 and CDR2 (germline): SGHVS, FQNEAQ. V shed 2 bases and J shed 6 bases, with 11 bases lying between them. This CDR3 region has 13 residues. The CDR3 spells CASSLNRVVEQYF. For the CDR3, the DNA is TGTGCCAGCAGCTTAAACAGGGTCGTCGAGCAGTACTTC.

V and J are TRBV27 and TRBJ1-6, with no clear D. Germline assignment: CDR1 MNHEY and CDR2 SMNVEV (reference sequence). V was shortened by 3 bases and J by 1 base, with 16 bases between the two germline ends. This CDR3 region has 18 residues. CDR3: CASSFVFGGSSYNSPLHF. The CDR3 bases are TGTGCCAGCAGTTTCGTGTTTGGTGGTAGTTCCTATAATTCACCCCTCCACTTT.

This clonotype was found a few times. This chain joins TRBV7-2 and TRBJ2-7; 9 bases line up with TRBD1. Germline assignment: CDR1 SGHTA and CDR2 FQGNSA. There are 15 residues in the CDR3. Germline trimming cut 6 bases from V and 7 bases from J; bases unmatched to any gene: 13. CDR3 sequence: CASRPLVNRGQEQYF. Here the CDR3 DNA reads TGTGCCAGCAGACCCTTGGTGAACAGGGGGCAGGAGCAGTACTTC.

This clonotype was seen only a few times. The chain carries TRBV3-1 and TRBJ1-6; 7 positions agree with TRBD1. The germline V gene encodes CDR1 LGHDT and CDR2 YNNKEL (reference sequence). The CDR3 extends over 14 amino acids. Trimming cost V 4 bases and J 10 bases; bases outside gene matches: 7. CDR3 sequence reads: CASSPDRAGSPLHF. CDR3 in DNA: TGTGCCAGCAGCCCCGACAGGGCCGGATCACCCCTCCACTTT.

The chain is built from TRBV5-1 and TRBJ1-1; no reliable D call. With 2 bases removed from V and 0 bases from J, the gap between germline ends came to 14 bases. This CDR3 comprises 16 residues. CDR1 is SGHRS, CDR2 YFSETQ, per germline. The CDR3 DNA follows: TGCGCCAGCAGCTTTGGCGCTGGAGTGATGAACACTGAAGCTTTCTTT. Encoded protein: CASSFGAGVMNTEAFF.

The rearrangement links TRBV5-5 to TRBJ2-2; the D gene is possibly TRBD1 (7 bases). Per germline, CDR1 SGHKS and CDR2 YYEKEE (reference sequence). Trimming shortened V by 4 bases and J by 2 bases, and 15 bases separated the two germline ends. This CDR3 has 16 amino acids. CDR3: CASSLPGGINTGELFF. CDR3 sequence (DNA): TGTGCCAGCAGCCTACCAGGGGGGATTAACACCGGGGAGCTGTTTTTT.

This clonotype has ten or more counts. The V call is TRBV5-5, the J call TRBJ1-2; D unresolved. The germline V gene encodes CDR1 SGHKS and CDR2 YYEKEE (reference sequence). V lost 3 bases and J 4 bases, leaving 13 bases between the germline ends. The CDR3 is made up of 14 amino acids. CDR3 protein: CASSSVTTVYGYTF. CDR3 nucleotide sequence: TGTGCCAGCAGCTCCGTAACGACTGTCTATGGCTACACCTTC.

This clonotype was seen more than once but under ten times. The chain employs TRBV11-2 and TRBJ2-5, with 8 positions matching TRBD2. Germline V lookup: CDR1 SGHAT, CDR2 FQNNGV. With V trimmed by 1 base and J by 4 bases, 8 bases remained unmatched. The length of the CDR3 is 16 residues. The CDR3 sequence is CASSLGASGSLETQYF. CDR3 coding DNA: TGTGCCAGCAGCTTAGGGGCTAGCGGGTCCTTAGAGACCCAGTACTTC.

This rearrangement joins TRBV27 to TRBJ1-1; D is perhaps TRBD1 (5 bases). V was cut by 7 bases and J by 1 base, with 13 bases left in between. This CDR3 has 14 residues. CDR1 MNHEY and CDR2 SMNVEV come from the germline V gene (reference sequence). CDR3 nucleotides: TGTGCCAGCACTAGGGGCTTTCAGAACACTGAAGCTTTCTTT. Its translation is CASTRGFQNTEAFF.

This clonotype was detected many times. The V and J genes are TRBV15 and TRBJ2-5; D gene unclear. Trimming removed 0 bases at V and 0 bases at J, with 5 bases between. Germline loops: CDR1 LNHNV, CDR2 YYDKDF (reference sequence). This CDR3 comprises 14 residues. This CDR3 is CATSRERNQETQYF. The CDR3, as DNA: TGTGCCACCAGCAGAGAGCGCAACCAAGAGACCCAGTACTTC.

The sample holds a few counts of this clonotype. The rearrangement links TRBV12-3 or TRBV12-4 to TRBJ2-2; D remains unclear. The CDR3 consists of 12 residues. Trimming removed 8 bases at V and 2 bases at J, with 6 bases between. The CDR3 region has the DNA TGTGCCAGCTTAGGTAACACCGGGGAGCTGTTTTTT. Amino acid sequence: CASLGNTGELFF.

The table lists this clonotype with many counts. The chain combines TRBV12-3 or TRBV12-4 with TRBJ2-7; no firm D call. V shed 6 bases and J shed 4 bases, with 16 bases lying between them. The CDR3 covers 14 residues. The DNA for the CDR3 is TGTGCCAGCAGCACCCAGGACCAACAATACGAGCAGTACTTC. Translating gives CASSTQDQQYEQYF.

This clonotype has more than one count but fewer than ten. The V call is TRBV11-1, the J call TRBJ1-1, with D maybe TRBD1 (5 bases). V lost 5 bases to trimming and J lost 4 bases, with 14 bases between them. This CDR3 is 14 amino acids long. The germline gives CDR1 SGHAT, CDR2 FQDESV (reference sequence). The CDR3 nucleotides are TGTGCCAGCAGCCTACGGCGTCAGGGCACTGAAGCTTTCTTT. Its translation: CASSLRRQGTEAFF.